The 11 T cell receptor beta chains listed next were all sequenced from one sample in a study of shared clonotypes between healthy human individuals. Sequencing was performed with immunoSEQ multiplex PCR; in TCRdb, only in-frame clones are kept and a portion is missing. This table holds 550,000 to 850,000 clones, about 74% found once. Sequenced material: memory CD4+ T cells sorted from blood. Subset specified: CD45RA-negative fraction. These receptor sequences come from a woman between 25 and 40 years old in good health.

This clone showed up just a few times. The chain carries TRBV19 and TRBJ2-2; 8 bases map to TRBD2. The CDR3 spans 15 residues. Germline-derived CDR1 and CDR2 are LNHDA and SQIVND (reference sequence). V shed 6 bases and J 4 bases; nucleotides not matched to a gene: 7. CDR3 region: CASSIREGSTGELFF. The CDR3 coding sequence is TGTGCCAGTAGCATACGGGAGGGTTCCACCGGGGAGCTGTTTTTT.

The chain combines TRBV6-5 with TRBJ2-7; D gene unclear. Germline V CDR1 and CDR2: MNHEY, SVGAGI. V lost 6 bases, J lost 0 bases, and 12 bases lay in between. This CDR3 is 14 amino acids long. In DNA form, the CDR3 reads TGTGCCAGCAGCCCGGCCTTAGACTCCTACGAGCAGTACTTC. This gives the protein CASSPALDSYEQYF.

A few counts support this clone. The chain uses TRBV2 and TRBJ1-5; TRBD1 matches at 8 bases. Germline loops: CDR1 SNHLY, CDR2 FYNNEI. The CDR3 consists of 13 residues. The V and J ends lost 8 bases and 3 bases, in that order; junction bases with no gene match: 3. CDR3: CASGQGDNQPQHF. CDR3 DNA: TGTGCCAGCGGACAGGGAGACAATCAGCCCCAGCATTTT.

J is TRBJ1-2 and V is TRBV28, with TRBD1 as a possible D gene (5 bases). Looked up from germline, CDR1 is MDHEN and CDR2 is SYDVKM. Trimming stripped 3 bases from V and 4 bases from J, with 9 bases between. The CDR3 is made up of 13 amino acids. The CDR3 DNA reads TGTGCCAGCAGTTTGCAGGGACCCTATGGCTACACCTTC. It is translated as CASSLQGPYGYTF.

The rearrangement uses TRBV5-1 and TRBJ2-7; D gene unclear. The CDR3 totals 14 residues. V was shortened by 0 bases and J by 3 bases, with 10 bases between the two germline ends. The germline CDR1 and CDR2 sequences are SGHRS and YFSETQ. CDR3 residues: CASSLGSQNYEQYF. CDR3 nucleotides: TGCGCCAGCAGCTTGGGCTCACAAAACTACGAGCAGTACTTC.

The sample holds a few counts of this clone. The gene calls are TRBV7-9 and TRBJ1-2, with D possibly TRBD1 on 6 matching bases. Germline V lookup: CDR1 SEHNR, CDR2 FQNEAQ (reference sequence). The germline V and J ends were trimmed by 2 bases and 4 bases, with 11 bases remaining between them. CDR3 size: 14 residues. CDR3 in DNA: TGTGCCAGCAGCTTATCCTCGGGGGCCTATGGCTACACCTTC. This encodes CASSLSSGAYGYTF.

This chain uses TRBV10-3 with TRBJ1-3; tentative D call: TRBD1 (5 bases). V was clipped by 5 bases and J by 0 bases, with 26 bases between them. This CDR3 has 20 amino acids. Germline-derived CDR1 and CDR2 are ENHRY and SYGVKD. CDR3 DNA sequence: TGTGCCATCAGTCCTCCCCGGGGGACGCATAGTTTTACCTCTGGAAACACCATATATTTT. Protein product: CAISPPRGTHSFTSGNTIYF.

The genes are TRBV6-5 and TRBJ1-6; 8 nucleotides match TRBD1. Germline lookup yields CDR1 MNHEY and CDR2 SVGAGI. The CDR3 is 13 residues long. The V segment lost 5 bases and the J segment 8 bases; nucleotides outside the gene matches: 2. The CDR3 DNA is TGTGCCAGCAGTGTGACAGGGGATTCACCCCTCCACTTT. Translated: CASSVTGDSPLHF.

This chain links TRBV27 with TRBJ2-2, with 12 bases aligning to TRBD2. The CDR3 spans 20 residues. Germline V gene data show CDR1 as MNHEY and CDR2 as SMNVEV (reference sequence). V lost 3 bases, J lost 0 bases, and 11 bases stayed unmatched. The CDR3 sequence is CASSFRWASGRASNTGELFF. The CDR3 DNA follows: TGTGCCAGCAGTTTCAGGTGGGCTAGCGGGAGGGCCTCGAACACCGGGGAGCTGTTTTTT.

The V call is TRBV21-1, the J call TRBJ1-1. TRBV21-1 is termed a pseudogene. The CDR3 spans 16 residues. CDR3 amino acids: CASDIPGLTWGTEAFF. For the CDR3, the DNA is TGTGCCAGCGATATCCCGGGCCTAACCTGGGGCACTGAAGCTTTCTTT.

The DNA of the CDR3 is TGTGCCAGTAGCCCCCGAGGGGCGAGCAAGGAAAACACCATATATTTT. Translating gives CASSPRGASKENTIYF. V usage is TRBV19 and J usage is TRBJ1-3; D may be TRBD1 (5 bases). The CDR3 runs to 16 residues. V shed 6 bases and J shed 6 bases, with 21 bases lying between them. Per germline, CDR1 LNHDA and CDR2 SQIVND (reference sequence).